This T cell receptor beta chain derives from a study of cytomegalovirus exposure and HLA in healthy donors. From germline, CDR1 is SEHNR and CDR2 FQNEAQ (reference sequence). The length of the CDR3 is 16 residues. V lost 4 bases to trimming and J lost 4 bases, with 20 bases between them. Use of 60 Vbeta and 13 Jbeta primers characterized the PCR. Profiling relied on immunoSEQ multiplex PCR, and the TCRdb table lists in-frame clones only, not all of them. Here the sample spans 170,000 or so clones, about three quarters being singletons. In the case of this clone: Antigen: not known.

Whole-study findings and limits: Later analysis associated a missense DCLRE1C variant with TCR beta V- and J-gene trimming.

The sequenced material came from PBMCs. The J gene is TRBJ2-7, the V gene TRBV7-9; perhaps TRBD1 as D (6 bases). This receptor was identified in a man aged 35 to 55 in good health and CMV-seronegative. The CDR3 loop is CASSYGSGGWDYEQYF. CDR3 coding DNA: TGTGCCAGCAGCTACGGTAGTGGGGGCTGGGATTACGAGCAGTACTTC.